This TCR beta chain came from a study of blood T cell repertoires in COVID-19. V lost 1 base to trimming and J lost 9 bases; unmatched junction nucleotides: 10. The CDR3 runs 16 residues. Per the germline V gene, CDR1 is SGHDT and CDR2 is YYEEEE. Data came from immunoSEQ multiplex PCR; TCRdb stores just in-frame clones and leaves some out. The sample includes more than 95,000 clones, roughly four fifths of them seen just once. The chain recombines TRBV5-6 with TRBJ2-1; TRBD2 agrees at 10 bases. The source is a man in his fifties or sixties with acute or convalescent COVID-19. What was sequenced was peripheral blood. The CDR3 nucleotides read TGTGCCAGCAGCTTGATAGGGCTAGCGGGAGTTGTTGAGCAGTTCTTC. Protein sequence: CASSLIGLAGVVEQFF.